This T cell receptor beta chain was recovered during a study of control samples from healthy donors and cancer patients. Only in-frame clones appear in the TCRdb table, and some are missing; sequencing was by immunoSEQ multiplex PCR. Seen here are approximately 150,000 clones, around nine tenths observed once, and the top ten hold 0.68%. Germline values: CDR1 SEHNR, CDR2 FQNEAQ (reference sequence). CDR3 length equals 16 residues. The trim removed 6 bases at V and 5 bases at J, leaving 14 bases unmatched. Sequencing was done on a sample of blood. The genes are TRBV7-9 and TRBJ2-5; 8 positions match TRBD2. This clonotype was sampled from a woman between 25 and 40 years old in good health. This CDR3 reads CASSSLGAGVGETQYF. The DNA of the CDR3 is TGTGCCAGCAGTTCCCTAGGAGCGGGAGTAGGGGAGACCCAGTACTTC.